The T cell receptor (beta chain) under discussion was sequenced for a study of T cells after yellow fever vaccination. Germline lookup yields CDR1 MDHEN and CDR2 SYDVKM. V shed 3 bases and J shed 5 bases, with 19 bases lying between them. The CDR3 has 16 amino acids. Study-level results: A minor fraction of clonotypes spanned both CD4 and CD8 compartments.

TCR cDNA was made by 5'RACE template switching, adding a universal primer site and UMIs. In TCRdb, the 5' RACE reads were re-called with MiXCR into one record per CDR3 protein. The table lists under 95,000 distinct CDR3 sequences, more than 5.5% of them singletons. This clonotype was observed many times. Its antigen is unknown. The chain recombines TRBV28 with TRBJ1-1; maybe TRBD1 (5 bases). The TCR sequence derives from a man between 18 and 29 years old who received the YFV17D yellow fever vaccine. Sequencing used CD8+ T cells sorted from PBMCs, obtained approximately 11 days after the first yellow fever vaccination. In DNA, the CDR3 is TGTGCCAGCAGTTTCGCAGTTGGGAGGGGCGAGACTGAAGCTTTCTTT. This translates into CASSFAVGRGETEAFF. Based on the CDR3 plus reference TRBV28 and TRBJ1-1, the full variable domain is DVKVTQSSRYLVKRTGEKVFLECVQDMDHENMFWYRQDPGLGLRLIYFSYDVKMKEKGDIPEGYSVSREKKERFSLILESASTNQTSMYLCASSFAVGRGETEAFFGQGTRLTVV.